This T cell receptor (beta chain) comes out of a study of T cell responses to AZD1222 COVID-19 vaccine. The protocol was immunoSEQ multiplex PCR, while the TCRdb copy is restricted to in-frame clones and leaves out a portion. The repertoire consists of under 100,000 clones, with about 91% occurring once and the leading ten covering around 7.1%. Whole-study results and caveats: Recipients of two AZD1222 doses showed rising Spike-specific TCR breadth and depth. Spike-wide vaccine-associated CD4 TCRs dominated at 160-218 and 743-854. Repertoire sampling occurred only after the peak T cell response.

Germline V gene sequence: CDR1 LNHDA, CDR2 SQIVND (reference sequence). The CDR3 has 13 residues. V was cut by 2 bases and J by 10 bases, with 9 bases left in between. A word on this clone: Its matching antigen is unknown.

The material sequenced was peripheral blood, taken on day 0 of MenACWY control vaccination. The origin of this receptor is an adult in good health. V usage is TRBV19 and J usage is TRBJ1-6, with D hard to call. DNA of the CDR3: TGTGCCAGTAGTATACGTCAGGAATCACCCCTCCACTTT. The encoded protein is CASSIRQESPLHF.